This TCR beta chain was sequenced for a study of control samples from healthy donors and cancer patients. This CDR3 spans 20 amino acids. Measured with immunoSEQ multiplex PCR; TCRdb has only the in-frame clones, and not every one. Its listing shows around 190,000 clones. This receptor was identified in a woman younger than 45 in good health. Sequenced input: blood. The gene calls are TRBV21-1 and TRBJ1-6; the table names TRBD1, a call not compared with the DNA. TRBV21-1 is a pseudogene locus. The CDR3 is CASSEVYRDRGPYYNSPLHF. CDR3 DNA sequence: TGTGCCAGCAGCGAGGTCTACCGGGACAGGGGCCCCTACTATAATTCACCCCTCCACTTT.